A selection of T cell receptor beta chains follows, all from one sample in a study of CD8 T cells in Susac syndrome. TCRdb reanalysed the immunoSEQ multiplex PCR reads using MiXCR and keeps one entry per CDR3 protein. The sample lists about 400,000 distinct CDR3 sequences, 85% occurring once. Sample: CD8+ T cells from PBMCs. These receptors came from a human donor with multiple sclerosis. CDR3s include the opening cysteine and the closing phenylalanine or tryptophan. Fields, in order: D gene, CDR3 length, J gene, V gene, clone size, CDR3 protein, CDR3 DNA. A D gene is named only where the DNA matches it firmly. The size entry is marked missing in some rows and otherwise reads once, few, many or a size class.

NA,16,TRBJ2-3,TRBV9,NA,CASSVEGEWVTDTQYF,TGTGCCAGCAGCGTAGAAGGGGAATGGGTCACAGATACGCAGTATTTT
NA,17,TRBJ1-4,TRBV5-8,NA,CASSLARTAFHNEKLFF,TGTGCCAGCAGCTTGGCCAGGACGGCCTTCCATAATGAAAAACTGTTTTTT
NA,14,TRBJ1-2,TRBV4-1,once,CASSQVGREDGYTF,TGCGCCAGCAGCCAAGTGGGCAGGGAGGATGGCTACACCTTC
NA,11,TRBJ2-7,TRBV2,NA,CASAETHEQYF,TGTGCCAGCGCGGAGACCCACGAGCAGTACTTC
TRBD2,18,TRBJ2-3,TRBV7-2,NA,CASSPMSGLAGSTDTQYF,TGTGCCAGCAGCCCTATGTCGGGACTAGCGGGCAGCACAGATACGCAGTATTTT
NA,14,TRBJ2-7,TRBV28,NA,CASYGPETGLEQYF,TGTGCCAGCTACGGTCCGGAAACAGGGTTAGAGCAGTACTTC
NA,12,TRBJ1-1,TRBV29-1,NA,CSADTGTADSFF,TGCAGCGCCGATACTGGGACGGCCGATTCTTTCTTT
NA,17,TRBJ1-3,TRBV14,NA,CASSQDGFETAGNTIYF,TGTGCCAGCAGCCAAGATGGTTTTGAGACAGCCGGAAACACCATATATTTT
TRBD2,16,TRBJ2-7,TRBV27,NA,CASSLSGGDLLYEQYF,TGTGCCAGCAGTTTATCGGGGGGGGACCTCCTCTACGAGCAGTACTTC
NA,11,TRBJ2-7,TRBV29-1,few,CSVGGEYEQYF,TGCAGCGTTGGCGGGGAATACGAGCAGTACTTC
TRBD2,16,TRBJ2-1,TRBV6-2/TRBV6-3,NA,CASSYELAGGHNEQFF,TGTGCCAGCAGTTACGAACTAGCGGGGGGTCACAATGAGCAGTTCTTC
TRBD1,13,TRBJ1-2,TRBV10-2,NA,CASSEEGAGGYTF,TGCGCCAGCAGTGAGGAGGGGGCCGGTGGCTACACCTTC
TRBD1,15,TRBJ1-3,TRBV5-1,few,CASSWGQGDGNTIYF,TGCGCCAGCAGCTGGGGACAGGGCGACGGAAACACCATATATTTT
NA,12,TRBJ2-7,TRBV5-4,NA,CASSPSGDEQYF,TGTGCCAGCAGCCCATCTGGCGACGAGCAGTACTTC
NA,14,TRBJ2-4,TRBV23-1,NA,CASSPAGSKNIQYF,TGCGCCAGCAGTCCGGCCGGATCCAAAAACATTCAGTACTTC
TRBD2,16,TRBJ2-3,TRBV5-1,NA,CASSLGPGLASDTQYF,TGCGCCAGCAGCTTAGGCCCGGGACTAGCTTCAGATACGCAGTATTTT
NA,16,TRBJ2-1,TRBV4-1,NA,CASSQGWGAPTDEQFF,TGCGCCAGCAGCCAAGGTTGGGGGGCGCCGACGGATGAGCAGTTCTTC
TRBD1,16,TRBJ2-7,TRBV7-9,NA,CASSLETGGLSYEQYF,TGTGCCAGCAGCTTAGAAACAGGGGGCCTCTCCTACGAGCAGTACTTC
NA,13,TRBJ2-3,TRBV14,NA,CASSQESGDTQYF,TGTGCCAGCAGCCAAGAATCGGGAGATACGCAGTATTTT
TRBD2,18,TRBJ2-1,TRBV3-1,NA,CASSPSSGSGGGGNEQFF,TGTGCCAGCAGCCCCTCTAGCGGGAGCGGGGGTGGGGGGAATGAGCAGTTCTTC
NA,14,TRBJ1-1,TRBV6-1,few,CASTKLQGLTEAFF,TGTGCCAGCACCAAATTACAAGGGCTGACTGAAGCTTTCTTT
TRBD2,18,TRBJ2-4,TRBV6-1,NA,CASSEVPSGRARKNIQYF,TGTGCCAGCAGTGAGGTCCCTAGCGGGAGGGCCCGGAAAAACATTCAGTACTTC
NA,13,TRBJ2-1,TRBV6-2/TRBV6-3,NA,CASSMTSYNEQFF,TGTGCCAGCAGTATGACCTCCTACAATGAGCAGTTCTTC
NA,15,TRBJ2-1,TRBV7-9,NA,CASRPGQPLGDEQFF,TGTGCCAGCAGACCTGGACAACCCCTCGGGGATGAGCAGTTCTTC
TRBD2,16,TRBJ2-3,TRBV19,NA,CASREGTSLFTDTQYF,TGTGCCAGTAGAGAGGGGACTAGCCTATTTACAGATACGCAGTATTTT
NA,13,TRBJ1-6,TRBV20-1,NA,CSASSGDGGPLHF,TGCAGTGCTAGTAGCGGAGATGGTGGACCCCTCCACTTT
NA,15,TRBJ1-5,TRBV6-1,NA,CASSDGPYSNQPQHF,TGTGCCAGCAGTGATGGACCCTATAGCAATCAGCCCCAGCATTTT
NA,13,TRBJ2-7,TRBV20-1,NA,CSASQAGSYEQYF,TGCAGTGCTAGTCAGGCCGGTAGCTACGAGCAGTACTTC
NA,13,TRBJ1-2,TRBV6-5,NA,CASSYGEDYGYTF,TGTGCCAGCAGTTACGGGGAGGACTATGGCTACACCTTC
NA,19,TRBJ1-6,TRBV7-2,NA,CASSSSTTWTVGSASPLHF,TGTGCCAGCAGCTCAAGTACTACATGGACAGTGGGGAGTGCTTCACCCCTCCACTTT
NA,15,TRBJ2-3,TRBV5-1,once,CASSLAETSTDTQYF,TGCGCCAGCAGCTTAGCGGAAACTAGCACAGATACGCAGTATTTT
TRBD1,15,TRBJ2-7,TRBV6-6,NA,CASSYESGGAYEQYF,TGTGCCAGCAGTTACGAATCAGGGGGCGCGTACGAGCAGTACTTC
TRBD2,16,TRBJ2-3,TRBV7-9,NA,CASSLSSGGAPDTQYF,TGTGCCAGCAGCCTCTCTAGCGGGGGGGCCCCAGATACGCAGTATTTT
NA,16,TRBJ1-5,TRBV28,NA,CASSPLRSGSNQPQHF,TGTGCCAGCAGTCCCCTCCGGTCAGGGAGCAATCAGCCCCAGCATTTT
TRBD1,15,TRBJ2-1,TRBV3-1,NA,CASSLPGQGSNEQFF,TGTGCCAGCAGCCTACCGGGACAGGGGTCGAATGAGCAGTTCTTC